The rows below give T cell receptor beta chains drawn from one sample of a study of blood T cell repertoires in COVID-19. Repertoires were generated with immunoSEQ multiplex PCR, while TCRdb's copy carries only in-frame clones and drops some. The sample contains a few hundred thousand clones, about 92% of which appear only once. Source material: PBMCs or T cells enriched from blood (not recorded which). These receptors originate from a woman aged 25 to 39 who had recovered from COVID-19. Both conserved end residues are part of each CDR3. The D gene is left open where the match is weak. Where a row states a size, it is once, few, many or the class of an expanded clone; other rows omit it.

clone_size,j_call,v_call,d_call,cdr3_aa,cdr3_nt
once,TRBJ1-6,TRBV27,.,CASSLSDLLTNSPLHF,TGTGCCAGCAGTTTATCGGACTTACTAACGAATTCACCCCTCCACTTT
.,TRBJ2-7,TRBV6-5,TRBD1,CASRAGGVYEQYF,TGTGCCAGCAGAGCAGGGGGAGTCTACGAGCAGTACTTC
.,TRBJ1-2,TRBV9,TRBD1,CASSAGQDGGYTF,TGTGCCAGCAGCGCCGGACAGGACGGCGGCTACACCTTC
.,TRBJ1-4,TRBV4-1,TRBD1,CASSAGTGGGEKLFF,TGCGCCAGCAGCGCTGGGACAGGGGGAGGCGAAAAACTGTTTTTT
.,TRBJ2-3,TRBV6-5,TRBD1,CASSYSGDSPHTQYF,TGTGCCAGCAGTTATTCTGGGGACAGCCCACATACGCAGTATTTT
.,TRBJ2-1,TRBV2,.,CASRADFNEQFF,TGTGCCAGCAGGGCTGACTTCAATGAGCAGTTCTTC
.,TRBJ2-2,TRBV6-5,.,CASSYSTWRAGELFF,TGTGCCAGCAGTTACTCGACGTGGAGGGCCGGGGAGCTGTTTTTT
.,TRBJ1-2,TRBV6-2/TRBV6-3,TRBD1,CASSYGTGHGYGYTF,TGTGCCAGCAGTTACGGGACAGGGCATGGCTATGGCTACACCTTC
.,TRBJ1-2,TRBV7-9,TRBD1,CASSLGSGDRERLDGYTF,TGTGCCAGCAGCTTAGGCTCTGGAGACAGGGAACGGCTTGATGGCTACACCTTC
.,TRBJ2-4,TRBV10-1,TRBD2,CASRAGSTYF,TGCGCCAGCCGAGCGGGATCCACGTACTTC
.,TRBJ2-7,TRBV6-5,TRBD2,CASSFELAGVDEQYF,TGTGCCAGCAGTTTCGAACTAGCGGGAGTGGACGAGCAGTACTTC
.,TRBJ2-7,TRBV19,TRBD1,CASSIDHGQGYEQYF,TGTGCCAGTAGTATAGATCACGGACAGGGATACGAGCAGTACTTC
.,TRBJ2-7,TRBV4-3,TRBD2,CASSQVVAGAYEQYF,TGCGCCAGCAGCCAAGTGGTAGCGGGAGCCTACGAGCAGTACTTC
.,TRBJ1-2,TRBV4-3,.,CASSPTLNSRNYGYTF,TGCGCCAGCAGCCCAACCTTGAACAGCAGGAACTATGGCTACACCTTC
.,TRBJ2-3,TRBV7-3,TRBD2,CASSPSGRAGTDTQYF,TGTGCCAGCAGCCCCAGCGGGAGGGCCGGCACAGATACGCAGTATTTT
.,TRBJ2-1,TRBV7-3,.,CASRPAGGGSGYEQFF,TGTGCCAGCAGGCCGGCTGGGGGCGGGAGTGGCTATGAGCAGTTCTTC
.,TRBJ2-3,TRBV7-8,TRBD1,CASSLAVGTGGHTQYF,TGTGCCAGCAGCTTAGCTGTAGGAACAGGGGGACATACGCAGTATTTT
.,TRBJ2-5,TRBV28,TRBD1,CASRTPGTDQETQYF,TGTGCCAGCAGGACCCCCGGGACAGACCAAGAGACCCAGTACTTC
.,TRBJ1-6,TRBV5-1,.,CASSLGDIGGSPLHF,TGCGCCAGCAGCTTGGGGGACATAGGGGGTTCACCCCTCCACTTT
.,TRBJ1-1,TRBV7-9,TRBD1,CASSLRDRGGYGTEAFF,TGTGCCAGCAGCTTACGAGACAGGGGAGGTTACGGCACTGAAGCTTTCTTT
.,TRBJ1-1,TRBV5-8,TRBD1,CASTPWPQGDEAFF,TGTGCCAGCACCCCTTGGCCCCAGGGGGATGAAGCTTTCTTT
.,TRBJ2-1,TRBV3-1/TRBV3-2,TRBD2,CASRRLAGGPAEQFF,TGTGCCAGCAGAAGACTAGCGGGAGGGCCAGCCGAGCAGTTCTTC
.,TRBJ1-1,TRBV4-2,.,CASSQGRTGRTEAFF,TGTGCCAGCAGCCAAGGACGAACAGGGAGAACTGAAGCTTTCTTT
.,TRBJ2-7,TRBV20-1,.,CSASGGGPYEQYF,TGCAGTGCCAGTGGGGGGGGCCCCTACGAGCAGTACTTC
.,TRBJ2-2,TRBV2,.,CASSGSYTGELFF,TGTGCCAGCAGTGGCAGTTACACCGGGGAGCTGTTTTTT
.,TRBJ2-7,TRBV28,TRBD2,CASSGTSVYEQYF,TGTGCCAGCAGTGGGACTAGCGTCTACGAGCAGTACTTC
.,TRBJ2-4,TRBV3-1/TRBV3-2,TRBD2,CASSQKREAKNIQYF,TGTGCCAGCAGCCAGAAGCGGGAAGCCAAAAACATTCAGTACTTC
.,TRBJ2-7,TRBV19,.,CASSSTTHSYEQYF,TGTGCCAGTAGTTCAACGACTCACTCCTACGAGCAGTACTTC
.,TRBJ1-1,TRBV24-1,.,CATRAAGTLNTEAFF,TGTGCCACCAGGGCTGCAGGGACTTTGAACACTGAAGCTTTCTTT
.,TRBJ1-3,TRBV28,.,CASRSFSGNTIYF,TGTGCCAGCAGGTCCTTCTCTGGAAACACCATATATTTT
.,TRBJ1-5,TRBV6-6,.,CASSPGDQPQHF,TGTGCCAGCAGTCCAGGGGATCAGCCCCAGCATTTT
.,TRBJ1-2,TRBV7-2,.,CASTHREPYGYTF,TGTGCCAGCACCCACAGGGAGCCCTATGGCTACACCTTC
.,TRBJ1-6,TRBV10-3,TRBD1,CAISKDRVNSPLHF,TGTGCCATCAGTAAGGACAGGGTAAATTCACCCCTCCACTTT
.,TRBJ2-3,TRBV4-3,.,CASSLGVGGTTDTQYF,TGCGCCAGCAGCCTTGGGGTGGGAGGAACCACAGATACGCAGTATTTT
.,TRBJ2-1,TRBV3-1/TRBV3-2,TRBD2,CASSPESGTSGYNEQFF,TGTGCCAGCAGCCCAGAATCCGGGACTAGCGGATACAATGAGCAGTTCTTC
.,TRBJ1-5,TRBV20-1,.,CSASQGLGNQPQHF,TGCAGTGCTAGTCAGGGGCTGGGCAATCAGCCCCAGCATTTT
.,TRBJ2-1,TRBV5-5,TRBD1,CASSLEGQAYNEQFF,TGTGCCAGCAGCTTGGAGGGACAGGCCTACAATGAGCAGTTCTTC
once,TRBJ2-5,TRBV7-9,TRBD1,CASNLQGPETQYF,TGTGCCAGCAATTTACAGGGGCCGGAGACCCAGTACTTC
.,TRBJ2-5,TRBV7-2,.,CASSSQVQETQYF,TGTGCCAGCAGTTCACAGGTCCAAGAGACCCAGTACTTC
.,TRBJ2-3,TRBV19,TRBD1,CASSQIGQVAPDTQYF,TGTGCCAGTAGTCAGATAGGACAGGTCGCCCCAGATACGCAGTATTTT
.,TRBJ1-2,TRBV4-3,.,CASSQDTQGHYGYTF,TGCGCCAGCAGCCAGGACACACAGGGCCACTATGGCTACACCTTC
.,TRBJ2-2,TRBV28,TRBD2,CASTGAGAGELFF,TGTGCCAGCACCGGGGCGGGGGCCGGGGAGCTGTTTTTT
.,TRBJ1-5,TRBV24-1,TRBD1,CATNTGGNQPQHF,TGTGCCACAAATACAGGGGGGAATCAGCCCCAGCATTTT
.,TRBJ1-2,TRBV7-9,.,CASSSPFRGQGPRGYTF,TGTGCCAGCAGCTCACCCTTCCGGGGACAAGGCCCTCGCGGCTACACCTTC
.,TRBJ2-1,TRBV5-6,.,CASSLRGAGRINEQFF,TGTGCCAGCAGCTTGCGGGGGGCGGGAAGAATCAATGAGCAGTTCTTC
.,TRBJ2-7,TRBV2,.,CASRKDSYEQYF,TGTGCCAGCAGGAAGGACAGCTACGAGCAGTACTTC
.,TRBJ2-6,TRBV9,.,CASSVRGDSGANVLTF,TGTGCCAGCAGCGTCCGCGGCGACTCTGGGGCCAACGTCCTGACTTTC
.,TRBJ1-4,TRBV20-1,TRBD1,CSATTGEKLFF,TGCAGTGCCACGACAGGGGAAAAACTGTTTTTT
.,TRBJ2-1,TRBV7-2,TRBD2,CASSLEAGVRYNEQFF,TGTGCCAGCAGCTTGGAAGCGGGAGTTCGTTACAATGAGCAGTTCTTC
.,TRBJ2-1,TRBV12-3/TRBV12-4,.,CASSPPIYNEQFF,TGTGCCAGCAGTCCGCCTATCTACAATGAGCAGTTCTTC